This T cell receptor beta chain emerged from a study of T-cell memory formation after mild COVID-19. The CDR3 totals 16 residues. CDR1 and CDR2 (germline): SGHTA, FQGTGA. Trimming took off 2 bases at V and 2 bases at J, with 13 bases between the two ends. The TCR alpha and TCR beta cDNA libraries, bearing sample barcodes and UMIs, were generated by 5'RACE using constant-segment primers. TCRdb itself ran the 5' RACE reads through MiXCR, one entry per CDR3 protein. The data hold 450,000 to 650,000 distinct CDR3 sequences, with more than 15% observed a single time. The rearrangement joins TRBV7-3 to TRBJ2-1, with D hard to call. The sequencing input was PBMCs or a T cell subset sorted from them (not recorded which). The receptor comes from an adult woman who had mild COVID-19 (a few samples of this study predate the infection). Cell type and time point are not known. CDR3 amino acids: CASSLDWARPYNEQFF. DNA for the CDR3: TGTGCCAGCAGCTTAGACTGGGCTCGCCCCTACAATGAGCAGTTCTTC.